This is a list of T cell receptor beta chains from one sample in a study of cytomegalovirus exposure and HLA in healthy donors. The protocol was immunoSEQ multiplex PCR, while the TCRdb copy is restricted to in-frame clones and leaves out a portion. The table shows some 150,000 clones, with approximately 78% occurring only once. The sequencing input was PBMCs. These receptors came from a woman aged 45-65 years in good health and CMV-seropositive. Each CDR3 is given without its conserved first and last residue. Fields, in order: CDR3 protein, V gene, CDR3 length, J gene.

CDR3aa: ASSLSGQDYYGYT
v_gene: TRBV28
len: 13
j_gene: TRBJ1-2

CDR3aa: ASSKTLEANYNEQF
v_gene: TRBV5-1
len: 14
j_gene: TRBJ2-1

CDR3aa: AWREGSSGATDTQY
v_gene: TRBV30
len: 14
j_gene: TRBJ2-3

CDR3aa: ATSRAPPTVYEQY
v_gene: TRBV15
len: 13
j_gene: TRBJ2-7

CDR3aa: ASSSLGTGQY
v_gene: TRBV11-3
len: 10
j_gene: TRBJ2-7

CDR3aa: ASHLGTREGTEAF
v_gene: TRBV7-9
len: 13
j_gene: TRBJ1-1

CDR3aa: ASSPRDRSSYEQY
v_gene: TRBV19
len: 13
j_gene: TRBJ2-7

CDR3aa: ASSSPLGQISYEQY
v_gene: TRBV28
len: 14
j_gene: TRBJ2-7

CDR3aa: ATTGGANTEAF
v_gene: TRBV13
len: 11
j_gene: TRBJ1-1

CDR3aa: ASRRQGLVEAF
v_gene: TRBV19
len: 11
j_gene: TRBJ1-1

CDR3aa: ASSRTGTEYTEAF
v_gene: TRBV5-1
len: 13
j_gene: TRBJ1-1

CDR3aa: ASSSGEPERESSYNEQF
v_gene: TRBV11-2
len: 17
j_gene: TRBJ2-1

CDR3aa: ASSFYGTAYEQY
v_gene: TRBV2
len: 12
j_gene: TRBJ2-7

CDR3aa: ASTHGRGLYTEAF
v_gene: TRBV28
len: 13
j_gene: TRBJ1-1